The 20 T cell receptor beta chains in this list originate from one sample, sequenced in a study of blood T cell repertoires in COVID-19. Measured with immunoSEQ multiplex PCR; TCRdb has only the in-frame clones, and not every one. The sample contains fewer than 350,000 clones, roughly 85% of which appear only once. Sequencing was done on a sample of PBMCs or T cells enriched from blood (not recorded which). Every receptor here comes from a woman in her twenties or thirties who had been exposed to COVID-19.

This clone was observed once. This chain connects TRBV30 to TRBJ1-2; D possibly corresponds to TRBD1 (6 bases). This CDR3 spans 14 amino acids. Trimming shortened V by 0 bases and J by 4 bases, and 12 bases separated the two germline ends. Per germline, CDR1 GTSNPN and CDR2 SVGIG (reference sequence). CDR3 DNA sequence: TGTGCCTGGAGTGTACCCAACAGGGTCTATGGCTACACCTTC. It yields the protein CAWSVPNRVYGYTF.

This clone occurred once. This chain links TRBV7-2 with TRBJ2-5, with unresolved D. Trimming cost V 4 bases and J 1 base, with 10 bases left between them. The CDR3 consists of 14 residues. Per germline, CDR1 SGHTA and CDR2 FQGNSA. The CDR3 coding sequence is TGTGCCAGCAGCTATATGGGCGCCCAAGAGACCCAGTACTTC. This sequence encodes CASSYMGAQETQYF.

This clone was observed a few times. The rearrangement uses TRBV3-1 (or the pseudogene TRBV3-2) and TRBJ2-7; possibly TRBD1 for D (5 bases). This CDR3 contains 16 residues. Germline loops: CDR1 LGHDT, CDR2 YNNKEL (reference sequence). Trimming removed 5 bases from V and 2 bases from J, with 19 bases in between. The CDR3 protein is CASSSRSQGHTYEQYF. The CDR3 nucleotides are TGTGCCAGCAGCTCCCGCTCACAAGGACATACCTACGAGCAGTACTTC.

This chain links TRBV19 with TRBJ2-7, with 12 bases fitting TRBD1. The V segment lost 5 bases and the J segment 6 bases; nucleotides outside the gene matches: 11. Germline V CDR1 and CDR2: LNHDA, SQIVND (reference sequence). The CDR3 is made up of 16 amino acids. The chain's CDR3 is CASSFRPGQGAPEQYF. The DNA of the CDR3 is TGTGCCAGTAGTTTCAGGCCGGGACAGGGGGCTCCCGAGCAGTACTTC.

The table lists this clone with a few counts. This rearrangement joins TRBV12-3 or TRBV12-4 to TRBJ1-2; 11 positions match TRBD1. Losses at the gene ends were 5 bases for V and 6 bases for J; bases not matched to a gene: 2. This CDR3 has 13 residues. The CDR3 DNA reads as TGTGCCAGCAGTAGGGACAGGGGGAATGGCTACACCTTC. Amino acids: CASSRDRGNGYTF.

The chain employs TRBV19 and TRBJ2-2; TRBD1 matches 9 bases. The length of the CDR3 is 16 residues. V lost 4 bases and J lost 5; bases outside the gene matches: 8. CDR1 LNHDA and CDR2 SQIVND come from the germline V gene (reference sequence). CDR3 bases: TGTGCCAGTAGTAGAAGGGAGACAGGGGGGACCGGGGAGCTGTTTTTT. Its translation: CASSRRETGGTGELFF.

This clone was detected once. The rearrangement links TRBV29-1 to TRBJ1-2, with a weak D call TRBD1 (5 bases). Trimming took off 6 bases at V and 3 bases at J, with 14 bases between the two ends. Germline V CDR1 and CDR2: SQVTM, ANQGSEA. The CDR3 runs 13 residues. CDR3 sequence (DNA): TGCAGCGTGCGCCGGGGGTTGGACTATGGCTACACCTTC. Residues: CSVRRGLDYGYTF.

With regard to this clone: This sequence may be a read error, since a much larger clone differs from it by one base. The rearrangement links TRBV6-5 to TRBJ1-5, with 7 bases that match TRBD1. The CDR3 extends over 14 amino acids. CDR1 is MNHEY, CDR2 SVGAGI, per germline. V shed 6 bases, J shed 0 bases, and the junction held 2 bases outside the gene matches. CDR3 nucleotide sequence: TGTGCCAGCAGACAGGGGTTTAGCAATCAGCCCCAGCATTTT. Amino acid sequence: CASRQGFSNQPQHF.

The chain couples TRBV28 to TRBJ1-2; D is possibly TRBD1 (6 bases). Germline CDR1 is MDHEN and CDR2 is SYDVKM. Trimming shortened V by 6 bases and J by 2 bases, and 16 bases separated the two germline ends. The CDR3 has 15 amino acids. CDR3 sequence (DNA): TGTGCCAGCAGCTCAACAGGGACCCAAAACTATGGCTACACCTTC. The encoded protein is CASSSTGTQNYGYTF.

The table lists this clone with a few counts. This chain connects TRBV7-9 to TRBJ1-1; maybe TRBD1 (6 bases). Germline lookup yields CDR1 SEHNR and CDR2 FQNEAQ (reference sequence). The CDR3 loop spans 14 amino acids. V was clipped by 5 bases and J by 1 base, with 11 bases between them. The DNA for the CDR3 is TGTGCCAGCAGCCCCCGGACAGCGAACACTGAAGCTTTCTTT. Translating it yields CASSPRTANTEAFF.

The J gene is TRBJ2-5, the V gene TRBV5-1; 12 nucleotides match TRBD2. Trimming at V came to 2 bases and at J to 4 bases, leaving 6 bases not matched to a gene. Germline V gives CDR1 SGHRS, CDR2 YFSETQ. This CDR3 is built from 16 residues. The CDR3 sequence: CASSFGASGGAETQYF. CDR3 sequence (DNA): TGCGCCAGCAGCTTCGGGGCTAGCGGGGGGGCAGAGACCCAGTACTTC.

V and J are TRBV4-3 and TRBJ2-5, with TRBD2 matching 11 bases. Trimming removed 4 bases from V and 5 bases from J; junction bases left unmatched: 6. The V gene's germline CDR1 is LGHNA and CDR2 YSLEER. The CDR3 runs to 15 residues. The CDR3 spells CASSPLAGGLETQYF. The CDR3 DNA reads TGCGCCAGCAGCCCTCTAGCGGGGGGCCTGGAGACCCAGTACTTC.

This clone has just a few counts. CDR3 amino acids: CASSSQDSERGYEQYF. DNA of the CDR3: TGTGCCAGCAGCTCTCAGGACTCGGAGCGAGGCTACGAGCAGTACTTC. The chain has TRBV7-9 and TRBJ2-7, with D possibly TRBD2 on 5 matching bases. Germline CDR1 SEHNR, CDR2 FQNEAQ (reference sequence). Between the trimmed V and J ends, which lost 4 bases and 3 bases, there was a span of 19 bases. This CDR3 is built from 16 residues.

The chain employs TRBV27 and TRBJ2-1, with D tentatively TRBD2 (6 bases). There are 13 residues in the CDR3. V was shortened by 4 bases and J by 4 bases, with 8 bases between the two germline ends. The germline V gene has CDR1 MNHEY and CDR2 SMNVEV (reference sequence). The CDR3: CASSWTTYNEQFF. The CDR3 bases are TGTGCCAGCAGTTGGACTACATACAATGAGCAGTTCTTC.

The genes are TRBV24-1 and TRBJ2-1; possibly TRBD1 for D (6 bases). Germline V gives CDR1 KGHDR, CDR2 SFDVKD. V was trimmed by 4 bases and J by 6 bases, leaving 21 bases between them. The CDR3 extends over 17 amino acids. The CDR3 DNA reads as TGTGCCACCAGTGACACCTCCTTTGGGGGCGCAGTCAATGAGCAGTTCTTC. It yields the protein CATSDTSFGGAVNEQFF.

The CDR3 here is CASSYSLAGNTDTQYF. CDR3 nucleotides: TGTGCCAGCAGTTACTCGCTAGCGGGAAACACAGATACGCAGTATTTT. The chain is built from TRBV6-8 and TRBJ2-3; 9 nucleotides line up with TRBD2. The trim removed 0 bases at V and 2 bases at J, leaving 3 bases unmatched. Germline CDR1 is MNHGY and CDR2 is SAAAGT. There are 16 residues in the CDR3.

The CDR3 DNA follows: TGCGCCAGCAGTTCTAGCGGGGTTACCTACGAGCAGTACTTC. It specifies CASSSSGVTYEQYF. This rearrangement joins TRBV4-1 to TRBJ2-7; 9 bases match TRBD2. The germline V gene has CDR1 MGHRA and CDR2 YSYEKL. The V gene end was trimmed by 6 bases and the J gene end by 2 bases; junction bases not matched to a gene: 5. This CDR3 comprises 14 residues.

The CDR3 sequence: CASRERRQGRARGTEAFF. The CDR3 nucleotides read TGTGCCAGCAGGGAGCGTAGACAGGGTCGGGCCAGGGGGACTGAAGCTTTCTTT. V usage is TRBV27 and J usage is TRBJ1-1, with 7 bases fitting TRBD1. Looked up from germline, CDR1 is MNHEY and CDR2 is SMNVEV (reference sequence). The J segment lost 5 bases and the V segment lost 6 bases, leaving 21 bases of the junction unmatched. The CDR3 contains 18 residues.

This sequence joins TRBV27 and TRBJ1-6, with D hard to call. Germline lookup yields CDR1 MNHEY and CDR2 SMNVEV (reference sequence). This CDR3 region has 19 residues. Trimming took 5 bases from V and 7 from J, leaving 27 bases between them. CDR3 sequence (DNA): TGTGCCAGCAGTCCCCAAGGACTCCTCCGGCAGGTGGGAAATTCACCCCTCCACTTT. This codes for CASSPQGLLRQVGNSPLHF.

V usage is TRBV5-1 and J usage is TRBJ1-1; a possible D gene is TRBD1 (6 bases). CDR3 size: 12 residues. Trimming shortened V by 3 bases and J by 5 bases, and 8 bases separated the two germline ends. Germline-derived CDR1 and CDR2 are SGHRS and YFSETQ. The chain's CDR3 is CASSYGQTEAFF. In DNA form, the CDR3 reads TGCGCCAGCAGCTACGGACAGACTGAAGCTTTCTTT. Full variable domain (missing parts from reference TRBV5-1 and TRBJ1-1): KAGVTQTPRYLIKTRGQQVTLSCSPISGHRSVSWYQQTPGQGLQFLFEYFSETQRNKGNFPGRFSGRQFSNSRSEMNVSTLELGDSALYLCASSYGQTEAFFGQGTRLTVV.